Described below is a single T cell receptor beta chain sequence and its context. The data are from a study of blood T cell repertoires in COVID-19. Study as a whole: Acute and convalescent COVID-19 specimens originated in the United States, Italy and Spain. Nucleic acid was either cDNA or gDNA, and it came from T cells, B-cell-depleted T cells, or PBMCs.

Only in-frame clones appear in the TCRdb table, and some are missing; sequencing was by immunoSEQ multiplex PCR. The table has approximately 44,000 clones, around 83% seen once. CDR1 and CDR2 from the germline V gene are MNHEY and SVGAGI. V was clipped by 6 bases and J by 6 bases, with 18 bases between them. The CDR3 has 14 amino acids. Sequences were obtained from peripheral blood. The source is a human donor in a cohort sampled during active COVID-19. The chain couples TRBV6-5 to TRBJ2-7; D might be TRBD1 (6 bases). This chain's CDR3 is CASSQGQFQAEQYF. The DNA of the CDR3 is TGTGCCAGCAGCCAGGGACAATTTCAGGCCGAGCAGTACTTC.